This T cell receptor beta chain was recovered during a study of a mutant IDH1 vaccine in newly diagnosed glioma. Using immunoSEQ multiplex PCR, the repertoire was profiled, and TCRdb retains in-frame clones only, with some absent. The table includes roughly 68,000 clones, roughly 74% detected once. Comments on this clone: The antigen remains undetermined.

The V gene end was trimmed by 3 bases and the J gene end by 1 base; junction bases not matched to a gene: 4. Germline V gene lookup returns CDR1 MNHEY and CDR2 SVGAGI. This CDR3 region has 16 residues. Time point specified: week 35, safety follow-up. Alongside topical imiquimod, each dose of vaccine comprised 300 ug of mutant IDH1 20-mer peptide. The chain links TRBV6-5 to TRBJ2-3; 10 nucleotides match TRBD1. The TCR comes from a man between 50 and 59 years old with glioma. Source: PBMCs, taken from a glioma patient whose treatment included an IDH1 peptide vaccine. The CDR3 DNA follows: TGTGCCAGCAGTTATGGGACAGGGGTCGGCACAGATACGCAGTATTTT. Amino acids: CASSYGTGVGTDTQYF.